Below, 27 T cell receptor beta chains from the same sample are listed, as sequenced in a study of blood T cell repertoires in COVID-19. Libraries were prepared by immunoSEQ multiplex PCR; TCRdb keeps only in-frame clonotypes and omits some of them. The sample has fewer than 300,000 clones; about four fifths are singletons. The specimen was PBMCs or T cells enriched from blood (not recorded which). The source is a middle-aged man who had been exposed to COVID-19.

The rearrangement joins TRBV30 to TRBJ2-5; D perhaps matches TRBD1 (6 bases). Looked up from germline, CDR1 is GTSNPN and CDR2 is SVGIG (reference sequence). This CDR3 has 12 amino acids. Trimming took off 4 bases at V and 4 bases at J, with 10 bases between the two ends. The CDR3 DNA reads as TGTGCCTGGACGGCAGGGGCAGAGACCCAGTACTTC. It specifies CAWTAGAETQYF.

The CDR3 DNA reads TGCGCCAGCAGCCAAGATCAGGCGATCTATGGCTACACCTTC. Its protein is CASSQDQAIYGYTF. The chain recombines TRBV4-1 with TRBJ1-2; no definite D call. The V end was cut by 0 bases, the J end by 4 bases, with 9 bases between. This CDR3 is built from 14 residues. Germline loops: CDR1 MGHRA, CDR2 YSYEKL.

V is TRBV7-9 and J is TRBJ2-1, with 12 positions matching TRBD2. Germline lookup yields CDR1 SEHNR and CDR2 FQNEAQ (reference sequence). This CDR3 is 15 amino acids long. The junction had 4 bases not matched to a gene; V was cut back by 6 bases and J by 4 bases. CDR3 nucleotides: TGTGCCAGCAGACAGACTAGCGGGAGATACAATGAGCAGTTCTTC. It is translated as CASRQTSGRYNEQFF.

J is TRBJ2-3 and V is TRBV3-1 (or the pseudogene TRBV3-2), with D tentatively TRBD2 (6 bases). Germline V gene lookup returns CDR1 LGHDT and CDR2 YNNKEL (reference sequence). Trimming removed 2 bases from V and 6 bases from J, with 15 bases in between. The CDR3 loop spans 15 amino acids. CDR3 amino acids: CASSQTPAGMDTQYF. In nucleotides, the CDR3 is TGTGCCAGCAGCCAAACCCCAGCGGGTATGGATACGCAGTATTTT.

The chain uses TRBV5-1 and TRBJ2-7; D is unclear. CDR3 length equals 11 residues. Germline V lookup: CDR1 SGHRS, CDR2 YFSETQ. The ends were cut back, 4 bases at V and 2 bases at J, with 4 bases in the middle. The CDR3 region is CASSQAYEQYF. As DNA, the CDR3 is TGCGCCAGCAGCCAGGCCTACGAGCAGTACTTC.

This clone was seen a single time. Written as DNA, the CDR3 is TGCGCCAGCAGCTCCGCCGGGACTAGCGGGAGTGTGGAGTTCTTC. This encodes CASSSAGTSGSVEFF. This rearrangement joins TRBV5-1 to TRBJ2-1; 14 nucleotides match TRBD2. V lost 3 bases, J lost 14 bases, and 10 bases stayed unmatched. Germline V gives CDR1 SGHRS, CDR2 YFSETQ. CDR3 length equals 15 residues.

CDR3 region: CASRGQENEKLFF. The CDR3 nucleotides read TGCGCCAGCAGGGGACAGGAAAATGAAAAACTGTTTTTT. The chain employs TRBV10-1 and TRBJ1-4; TRBD1 matches at 8 bases. Germline-derived CDR1 and CDR2 are WNHNN and SYGVQD (reference sequence). V was clipped by 6 bases and J by 5 bases; unmatched bases: 2. The CDR3 contains 13 residues.

This chain uses TRBV7-6 with TRBJ1-3; D possibly corresponds to TRBD1 (6 bases). This CDR3 has 15 residues. Trimming stripped 3 bases from V and 4 bases from J, with 13 bases between. CDR1 and CDR2 from the germline V gene are SGHVS and FNYEAQ. The CDR3 region is CASSFQQGSGNTIYF. DNA of the CDR3: TGTGCCAGCAGCTTCCAACAGGGATCCGGAAACACCATATATTTT.

Regarding this clone: The junction and the germline gene differ at one end; a read error may be behind it. This chain links TRBV6-1 with TRBJ1-5; D not resolved. Germline V gives CDR1 MNHNS, CDR2 SASEGT. The CDR3 spans 14 residues. The CDR3 bases are TGTGCCAGCAATGAACTGTATAGCAATCAGCCCCAGCATTTT. This encodes CASNELYSNQPQHF.

This clone was seen just once. As DNA, the CDR3 is TGTGCCAGCAGTGACAGAAACTATGGCTACACCTTC. This gives the protein CASSDRNYGYTF. The rearrangement links TRBV6-1 to TRBJ1-2, with unresolved D. V lost 3 bases and J lost 2, with 4 bases in between. CDR1 is MNHNS and CDR2 is SASEGT in the germline V gene. The length of the CDR3 is 12 residues.

The chain couples TRBV6-5 to TRBJ1-2; TRBD1 agrees at 10 bases. The CDR3 sequence is 15 residues long. Trimming took 2 bases from V and 6 from J; bases not matched to a gene: 6. CDR1 is MNHEY and CDR2 is SVGAGI in the germline V gene. CDR3 bases: TGTGCCAGCAGTTACCTCGACAGGGGGCGAAATGGCTACACCTTC. Translated: CASSYLDRGRNGYTF.

The chain recombines TRBV5-6 with TRBJ1-2; 8 bases agree with TRBD1. The CDR3 contains 13 residues. Per the germline V gene, CDR1 is SGHDT and CDR2 is YYEEEE. V lost 2 bases, J lost 4 bases, and 1 base stayed unmatched. The CDR3 loop reads CASSLQGVYGYTF. The CDR3, as DNA: TGTGCCAGCAGCTTACAGGGGGTCTATGGCTACACCTTC.

Of note for this clone: One end of the junction fails to match germline, which may point to a read error. The CDR3 nucleotides read TGTGCTAGCAGCCCGCCGACAGGGGCGAGCGGGGAGCTGTTTTTT. Encoded protein: CASSPPTGASGELFF. The chain joins TRBV7-7 to TRBJ2-2; 8 bases are a match to TRBD1. Germline V gene lookup returns CDR1 SSHAT and CDR2 FNYEAQ (reference sequence). CDR3 length: 15 amino acids.

This chain connects TRBV5-6 to TRBJ2-7, with 7 nucleotides matching TRBD1. The germline V gene has CDR1 SGHDT and CDR2 YYEEEE. The J segment lost 0 bases and the V segment lost 6 bases, leaving 3 bases of the junction unmatched. CDR3 length: 13 residues. The CDR3 sequence: CASTNRGSYEQYF. The CDR3 DNA reads as TGTGCCAGCACGAACAGGGGCTCCTACGAGCAGTACTTC. Using reference TRBV5-6 and TRBJ2-7 for the parts outside the CDR3, the full variable domain is DAGVTQSPTHLIKTRGQQVTLRCSPKSGHDTVSWYQQALGQGPQFIFQYYEEEERQRGNFPDRFSGHQFPNYSSELNVNALLLGDSALYLCASTNRGSYEQYFGPGTRLTVT.

CDR3 sequence reads: CASSLDGRNLKTDTQYF. The DNA for the CDR3 is TGTGCCAGCAGCTTAGACGGGAGGAATCTTAAGACAGATACGCAGTATTTT. The chain recombines TRBV5-4 with TRBJ2-3; 7 bases map to TRBD2. Trimming took 2 bases from V and 3 from J; bases not matched to a gene: 12. Germline V gene lookup returns CDR1 SGHNT and CDR2 YYREEE (reference sequence). This CDR3 has 17 amino acids.

This clone was detected only a few times. This rearrangement joins TRBV5-4 to TRBJ1-1, with TRBD1 as a possible D gene (6 bases). CDR3 length: 17 residues. The V gene lost 4 bases and the J gene lost 3 bases, with 22 bases spanning the gap. Germline CDR1 SGHNT, CDR2 YYREEE (reference sequence). The CDR3 spells CASSESFGRGAYTEAFF. CDR3 DNA sequence: TGTGCCAGCAGCGAGAGCTTTGGACGGGGGGCTTACACTGAAGCTTTCTTT.

This chain joins TRBV4-1 and TRBJ1-2; TRBD1 is a possible D gene (5 bases). The CDR3 length is 15 residues. In germline, CDR1 is MGHRA, CDR2 YSYEKL. V lost 3 bases, J lost 0 bases, and 11 bases lay in between. CDR3 nucleotide sequence: TGCGCCAGCAGCCAGTACAGGAACTCTAACTATGGCTACACCTTC. Protein: CASSQYRNSNYGYTF.

This chain links TRBV19 with TRBJ1-2; TRBD1 might be the D (6 bases). Germline V lookup: CDR1 LNHDA, CDR2 SQIVND (reference sequence). Deletions cut 3 bases from V and 3 bases from J, with 17 bases between. This CDR3 has 16 amino acids. CDR3 sequence: CASSIVGGGADYGYTF. CDR3 nucleotide sequence: TGTGCCAGTAGTATCGTAGGTGGGGGCGCAGACTATGGCTACACCTTC. Using reference TRBV19 and TRBJ1-2 for the parts outside the CDR3, the full variable domain is DGGITQSPKYLFRKEGQNVTLSCEQNLNHDAMYWYRQDPGQGLRLIYYSQIVNDFQKGDIAEGYSVSREKKESFPLTVTSAQKNPTAFYLCASSIVGGGADYGYTFGSGTRLTVV.

This clone was detected once. V and J are TRBV21-1 and TRBJ2-3; the table gives TRBD2 as D, unverified against the DNA. TRBV21-1 has pseudogene status. The CDR3 has 19 amino acids. The CDR3 bases are TGTGCCAGCAGCAATTCTAGTCGCCCGGGACTAGCGGAACAAGATACGCAGTATTTT. This gives the protein CASSNSSRPGLAEQDTQYF.

The chain recombines TRBV11-3 with TRBJ1-2; no clear D gene. The germline V and J ends were trimmed by 3 bases and 0 bases, with 17 bases remaining between them. This CDR3 has 17 residues. Germline values: CDR1 SGHNT, CDR2 YENEEA. This CDR3 is CASSFTAWAEANYGYTF. CDR3 bases: TGTGCCAGCAGCTTCACGGCATGGGCTGAAGCTAACTATGGCTACACCTTC.

The J gene is TRBJ2-2, the V gene TRBV27; 12 positions agree with TRBD2. Trimming took 5 bases from V and 4 from J; bases not matched to a gene: 11. This CDR3 has 18 residues. In germline, CDR1 is MNHEY, CDR2 SMNVEV (reference sequence). CDR3 loop: CASSQGLAGLYFTGELFF. The CDR3 DNA sequence: TGTGCCAGCAGTCAAGGACTAGCGGGACTTTATTTCACCGGGGAGCTGTTTTTT.

The chain joins TRBV5-1 to TRBJ2-2, with 12 bases identical to TRBD2. This CDR3 contains 15 residues. The V segment lost 5 bases and the J segment 7 bases; nucleotides outside the gene matches: 6. In germline, CDR1 is SGHRS, CDR2 YFSETQ. The CDR3 is CASRLRTSGNGELFF. The CDR3 bases are TGCGCCAGCAGGCTTAGGACTAGCGGGAACGGGGAGCTGTTTTTT.

The V and J genes are TRBV3-1 (or the pseudogene TRBV3-2) and TRBJ2-1; a possible D gene is TRBD1 (6 bases). V lost 3 bases and J 13 bases, leaving 10 bases between the germline ends. The CDR3 is 11 amino acids. Germline values: CDR1 LGHDT, CDR2 YNNKEL (reference sequence). CDR3 residues: CASSQGADQFF. CDR3 nucleotide sequence: TGTGCCAGCAGCCAGGGGGCTGATCAGTTCTTC.

The genes are TRBV6-6 and TRBJ2-3; TRBD2 matches at 10 bases. The CDR3 is made up of 16 amino acids. The J segment lost 6 bases and the V segment lost 6 bases, leaving 12 bases of the junction unmatched. CDR1 and CDR2 from the germline V gene are MNHNY and SVGAGI (reference sequence). The CDR3 DNA reads as TGTGCCAGCAGCGGAAGCGGGAGGGTCGGGGTGGATACGCAGTATTTT. Translated: CASSGSGRVGVDTQYF.

CDR3 bases: TGTGCCACCAGTGATTTGCTCAGGGTGTTTTTTGGGGATTCACCCCTCCACTTT. Amino acid sequence: CATSDLLRVFFGDSPLHF. The chain carries TRBV24-1 and TRBJ1-6; a possible D gene is TRBD1 (5 bases). V was shortened by 0 bases and J by 8 bases, with 19 bases between the two germline ends. The CDR3 is 18 residues long. Germline V gives CDR1 KGHDR, CDR2 SFDVKD.

CDR3 loop: CASSTRSGTTPDTQYF. CDR3 nucleotides: TGTGCCAGCAGCACCCGCTCGGGGACTACCCCAGATACGCAGTATTTT. The J gene is TRBJ2-3, the V gene TRBV7-2, with 7 positions matching TRBD2. Germline V gene lookup returns CDR1 SGHTA and CDR2 FQGNSA. The CDR3 has 16 amino acids. V gave up 5 bases and J gave up 4 bases; unmatched junction bases: 12.

The chain recombines TRBV2 with TRBJ1-1; D is unresolved. The CDR3 is 13 residues long. The germline CDR1 and CDR2 sequences are SNHLY and FYNNEI. V was shortened by 7 bases and J by 3 bases, with 12 bases between the two germline ends. CDR3 amino acids: CASKGGQDTEAFF. The CDR3 bases are TGTGCCAGCAAGGGAGGGCAGGACACTGAAGCTTTCTTT.